This entry describes one T cell receptor (beta chain). This clone may be a read error of a much larger clone one base away. Other DNA sequences in this specimen translate into the identical CDR3. The data are from a study of beta chain features in type 1 diabetes. The isolated RNA, all of it, was reverse transcribed, so expressed TCRB transcripts were what got sequenced. Sequencing was performed with immunoSEQ multiplex PCR; in TCRdb, only in-frame clones are kept and a portion is missing. Of around 300,000 clones in the sample, around 7.3% are singletons; the top ten hold about 0.93%. V was cut by 2 bases and J by 4 bases, with 8 bases left in between. Germline V lookup: CDR1 MNHEY, CDR2 SMNVEV (reference sequence). The length of the CDR3 is 13 residues.

Input material: central memory CD4+ T cells from blood. The TCR was taken from a woman between 18 and 29 years old in good health. This chain uses TRBV27 with TRBJ1-2; D is ambiguous. The CDR3 nucleotides are TGTGCCAGCAGTTTAAGGGCCCCCTATGGCTACACCTTC. This gives the protein CASSLRAPYGYTF.